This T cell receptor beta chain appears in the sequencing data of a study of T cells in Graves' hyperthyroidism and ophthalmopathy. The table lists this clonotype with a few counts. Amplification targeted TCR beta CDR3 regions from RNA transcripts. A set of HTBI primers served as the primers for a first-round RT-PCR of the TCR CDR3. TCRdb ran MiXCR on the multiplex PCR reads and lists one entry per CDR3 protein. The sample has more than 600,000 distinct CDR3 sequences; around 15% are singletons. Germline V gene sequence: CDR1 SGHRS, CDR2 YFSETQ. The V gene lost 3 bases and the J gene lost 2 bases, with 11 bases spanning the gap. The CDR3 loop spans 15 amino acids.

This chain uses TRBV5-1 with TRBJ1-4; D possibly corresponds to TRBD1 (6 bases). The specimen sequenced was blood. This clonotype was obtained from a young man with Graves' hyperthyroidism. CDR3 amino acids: CASSYRGGTNEKLFF. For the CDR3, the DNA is TGCGCCAGCAGCTACCGTGGGGGCACTAATGAAAAACTGTTTTTT.